This TCR beta chain comes out of a study of regulatory T cells in long-lasting Graves disease. As for time point: newly diagnosed GD, antithyroid drugs for less than 3 months. Following extraction of RNA from PBMCs, that RNA was used to make the TCR library. For TCR beta, libraries came from iRepertoire HTBI primers and Arm-PCR of CDR3 regions. TCRdb passed the multiplex PCR reads through MiXCR, listing each CDR3 protein once. The sample includes a few hundred thousand distinct CDR3 sequences, roughly 12% of them seen just once. Trimming left V 7 bases short and J 8 bases short, with 17 bases between. Per germline, CDR1 SQVTM and CDR2 ANQGSEA. This CDR3 has 13 amino acids. These records were also assigned to another study, of T cells in Graves' hyperthyroidism and ophthalmopathy. As that study records: The study left out patients who had uncontrolled infection, other autoimmune disease, pregnancy or lactation.

Sample: peripheral blood mononuclear cells (PBMCs), taken at new diagnosis, from a patient treated with antithyroid drugs. This chain links TRBV29-1 with TRBJ1-4, with D possibly being TRBD1 (5 bases). This TCR derives from a woman aged 18-29 years with Graves disease. The CDR3 reads CSAERGVGEKLFF. CDR3 coding DNA: TGCAGCGCCGAAAGAGGGGTGGGAGAAAAACTGTTTTTT.